This T cell receptor (beta chain) was obtained from a study of blood T cell repertoires in COVID-19. Study in general: Both acute and convalescent COVID-19 samples were obtained from the United States, Italy and Spain.

Only in-frame clones appear in the TCRdb table, and some are missing; sequencing was by immunoSEQ multiplex PCR. The sample lists 150,000 to 200,000 clones; around 87% were seen once. V trimming: 2 bases; J trimming: 8 bases; junction bases outside the gene matches: 6. This CDR3 has 17 amino acids. The germline V gene has CDR1 KGHDR and CDR2 SFDVKD. Material: peripheral blood. This sequence joins TRBV24-1 and TRBJ2-1; 15 bases match TRBD2. This clonotype originated in a woman aged 25 to 39 with active or convalescent COVID-19. The CDR3 is CATSDSGTSGRRHEQFF. For the CDR3, the DNA is TGTGCCACCAGTGATTCCGGGACTAGCGGGAGGAGGCATGAGCAGTTCTTC.